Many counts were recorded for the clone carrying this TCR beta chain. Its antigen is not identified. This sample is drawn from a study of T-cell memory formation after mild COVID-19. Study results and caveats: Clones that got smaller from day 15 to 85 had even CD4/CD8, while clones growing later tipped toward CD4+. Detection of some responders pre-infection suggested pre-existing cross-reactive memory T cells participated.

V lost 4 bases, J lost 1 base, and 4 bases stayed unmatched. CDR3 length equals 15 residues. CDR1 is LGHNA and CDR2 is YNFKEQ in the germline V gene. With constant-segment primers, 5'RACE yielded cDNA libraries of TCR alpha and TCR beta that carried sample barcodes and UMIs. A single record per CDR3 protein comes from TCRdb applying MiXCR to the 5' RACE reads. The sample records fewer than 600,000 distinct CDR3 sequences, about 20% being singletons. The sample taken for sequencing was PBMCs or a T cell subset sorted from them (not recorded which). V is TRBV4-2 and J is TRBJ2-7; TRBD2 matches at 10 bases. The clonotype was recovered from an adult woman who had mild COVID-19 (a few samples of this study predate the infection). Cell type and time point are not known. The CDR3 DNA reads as TGTGCCAGCAGCCGTGGGACTAGCGATTCCTACGAGCAGTACTTC. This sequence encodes CASSRGTSDSYEQYF.